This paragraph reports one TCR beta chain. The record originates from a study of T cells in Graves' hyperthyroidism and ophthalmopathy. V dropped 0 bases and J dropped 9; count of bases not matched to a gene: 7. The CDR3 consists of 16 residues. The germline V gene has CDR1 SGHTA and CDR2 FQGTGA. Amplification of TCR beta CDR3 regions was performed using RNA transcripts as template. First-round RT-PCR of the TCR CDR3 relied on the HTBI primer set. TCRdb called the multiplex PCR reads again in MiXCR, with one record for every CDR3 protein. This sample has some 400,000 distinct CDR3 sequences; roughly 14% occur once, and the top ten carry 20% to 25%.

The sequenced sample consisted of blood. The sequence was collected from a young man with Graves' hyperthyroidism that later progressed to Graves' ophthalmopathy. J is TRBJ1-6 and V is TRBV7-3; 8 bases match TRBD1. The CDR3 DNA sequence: TGTGCCAGCAGCTTAACAGGGAGACAGGGGATTTCACCCCTCCACTTT. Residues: CASSLTGRQGISPLHF.